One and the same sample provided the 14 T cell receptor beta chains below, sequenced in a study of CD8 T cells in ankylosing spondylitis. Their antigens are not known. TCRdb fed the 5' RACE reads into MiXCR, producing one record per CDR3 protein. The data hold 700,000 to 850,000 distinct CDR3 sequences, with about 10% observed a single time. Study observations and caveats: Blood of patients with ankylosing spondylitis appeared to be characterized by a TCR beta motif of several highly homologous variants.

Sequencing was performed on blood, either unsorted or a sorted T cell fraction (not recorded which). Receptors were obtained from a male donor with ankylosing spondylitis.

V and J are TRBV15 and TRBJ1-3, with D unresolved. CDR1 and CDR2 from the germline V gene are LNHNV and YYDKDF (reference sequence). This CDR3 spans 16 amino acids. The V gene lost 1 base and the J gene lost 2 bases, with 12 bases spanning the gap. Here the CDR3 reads CATSRGWGETGNTIYF. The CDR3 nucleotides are TGTGCCACCAGCAGAGGATGGGGAGAAACTGGAAACACCATATATTTT.

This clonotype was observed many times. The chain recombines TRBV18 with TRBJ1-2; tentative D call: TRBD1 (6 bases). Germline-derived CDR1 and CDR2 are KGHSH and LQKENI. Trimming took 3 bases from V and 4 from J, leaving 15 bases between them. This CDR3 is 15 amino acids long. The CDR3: CASSPSGTPLYGYTF. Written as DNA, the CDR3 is TGTGCCAGCTCACCTTCCGGGACACCTCTCTATGGCTACACCTTC.

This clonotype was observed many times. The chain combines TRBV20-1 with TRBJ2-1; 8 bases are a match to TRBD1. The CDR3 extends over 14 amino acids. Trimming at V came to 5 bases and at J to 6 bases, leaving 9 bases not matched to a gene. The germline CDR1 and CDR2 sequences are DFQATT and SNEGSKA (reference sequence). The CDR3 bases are TGCAGTGCTTTCGTGGACAGGGTTTCCAATGAGCAGTTCTTC. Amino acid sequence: CSAFVDRVSNEQFF.

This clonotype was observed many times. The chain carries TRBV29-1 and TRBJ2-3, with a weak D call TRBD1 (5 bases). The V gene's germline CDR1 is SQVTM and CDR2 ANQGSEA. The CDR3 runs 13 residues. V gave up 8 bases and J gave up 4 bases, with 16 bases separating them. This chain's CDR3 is CSTGSALADTQYF. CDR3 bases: TGCAGCACAGGTAGTGCGTTGGCAGATACGCAGTATTTT.

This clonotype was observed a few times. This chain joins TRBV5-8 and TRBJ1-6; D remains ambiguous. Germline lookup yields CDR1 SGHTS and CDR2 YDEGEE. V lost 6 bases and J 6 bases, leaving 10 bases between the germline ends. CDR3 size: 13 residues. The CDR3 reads CASTYARNSPLHF. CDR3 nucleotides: TGTGCCAGCACGTATGCCCGTAATTCACCCCTCCACTTT.

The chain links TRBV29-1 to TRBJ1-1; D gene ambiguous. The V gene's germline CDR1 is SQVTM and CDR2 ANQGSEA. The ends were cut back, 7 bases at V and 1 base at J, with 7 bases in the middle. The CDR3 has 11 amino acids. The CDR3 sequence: CSAKQNTEAFF. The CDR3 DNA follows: TGCAGCGCTAAACAGAACACTGAAGCTTTCTTT.

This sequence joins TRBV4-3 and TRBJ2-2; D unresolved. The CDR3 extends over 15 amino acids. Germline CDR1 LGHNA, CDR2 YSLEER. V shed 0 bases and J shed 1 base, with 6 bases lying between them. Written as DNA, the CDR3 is TGCGCCAGCAGCCAAGAGCTCCAGAACACCGGGGAGCTGTTTTTT. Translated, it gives CASSQELQNTGELFF.

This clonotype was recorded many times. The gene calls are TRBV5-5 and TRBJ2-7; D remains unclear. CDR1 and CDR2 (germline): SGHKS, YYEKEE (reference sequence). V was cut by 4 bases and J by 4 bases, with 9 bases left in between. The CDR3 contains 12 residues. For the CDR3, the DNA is TGTGCCAGCAGCCGGACGGTTTACGAGCAGTACTTC. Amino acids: CASSRTVYEQYF.

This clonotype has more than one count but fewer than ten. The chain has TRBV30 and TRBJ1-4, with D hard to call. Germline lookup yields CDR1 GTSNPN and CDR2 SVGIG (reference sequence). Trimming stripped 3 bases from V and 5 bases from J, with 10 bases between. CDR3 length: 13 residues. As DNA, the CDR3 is TGTGCCTGGAGCTTACCACCCAATGAAAAACTGTTTTTT. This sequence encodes CAWSLPPNEKLFF.

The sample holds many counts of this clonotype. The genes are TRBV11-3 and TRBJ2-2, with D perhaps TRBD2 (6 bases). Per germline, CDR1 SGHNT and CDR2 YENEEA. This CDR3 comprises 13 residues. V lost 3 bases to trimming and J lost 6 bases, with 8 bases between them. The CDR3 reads CASSLEGAGELFF. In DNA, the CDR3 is TGTGCCAGCAGCTTGGAGGGAGCCGGGGAGCTGTTTTTT.

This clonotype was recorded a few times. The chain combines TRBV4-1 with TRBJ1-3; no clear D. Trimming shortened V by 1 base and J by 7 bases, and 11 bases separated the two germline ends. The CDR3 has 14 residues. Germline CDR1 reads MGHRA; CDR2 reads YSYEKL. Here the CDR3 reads CASSQGGYSNTIYF. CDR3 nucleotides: TGCGCCAGCAGCCAAGGGGGATATTCGAACACCATATATTTT.

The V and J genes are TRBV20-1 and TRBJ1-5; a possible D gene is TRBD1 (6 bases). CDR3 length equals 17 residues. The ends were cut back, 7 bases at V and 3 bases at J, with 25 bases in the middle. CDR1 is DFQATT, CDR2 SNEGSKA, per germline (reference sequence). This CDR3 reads CSVNHPLGGFNNQPQHF. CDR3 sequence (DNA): TGCAGTGTCAACCACCCCCTGGGGGGCTTTAACAATCAGCCCCAGCATTTT.

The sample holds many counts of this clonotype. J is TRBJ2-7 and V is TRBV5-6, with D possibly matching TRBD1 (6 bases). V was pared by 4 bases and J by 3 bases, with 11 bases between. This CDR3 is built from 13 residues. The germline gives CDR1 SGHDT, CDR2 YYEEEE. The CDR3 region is CASSVLQGYEQYF. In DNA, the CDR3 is TGTGCCAGCAGCGTTTTACAGGGCTACGAGCAGTACTTC.

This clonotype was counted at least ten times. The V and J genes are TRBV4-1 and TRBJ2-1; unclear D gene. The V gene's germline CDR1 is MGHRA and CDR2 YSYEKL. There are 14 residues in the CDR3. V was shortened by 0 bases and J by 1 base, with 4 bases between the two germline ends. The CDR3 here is CASSQEVSYNEQFF. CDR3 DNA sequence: TGCGCCAGCAGCCAAGAAGTTTCCTACAATGAGCAGTTCTTC.